This T cell receptor (beta chain) was captured in a study of blood T cell repertoires in COVID-19. For the study at large: Acute-phase and convalescent COVID-19 samples originated in the United States, Italy and Spain.

The CDR3 sequence is 18 residues long. Losses at the gene ends were 4 bases for V and 0 bases for J; bases not matched to a gene: 8. In germline, CDR1 is MNHNS, CDR2 SASEGT. In the original processing: Estimated nucleated cell counts came from reference gene primer amplification. Assay: immunoSEQ multiplex PCR; the TCRdb copy retains only in-frame clones and omits some. That table furnishes V, J and clone size, whereas the DNA furnished D and trimming. The table records over 90,000 clones, roughly four fifths of them present only once. Sequenced: peripheral blood. This TCR derives from a man in his forties or fifties with active or convalescent COVID-19. The chain links TRBV6-1 to TRBJ2-6, with 8 bases fitting TRBD1. DNA of the CDR3: TGTGCCAGCAGTGCGACAGGGGTTTACTTCTCTGGGGCCAACGTCCTGACTTTC. Translation: CASSATGVYFSGANVLTF.